The present TCR beta chain was sequenced within a study of cytomegalovirus exposure and HLA in healthy donors (dated by TCRdb to about 2017). In terms of the full investigation: According to an earlier analysis of several hundred of the donors, 150 million to 200 million T cells yielded roughly 110 million unique TCR beta sequences and less than 300 Gb of sequence data. In the later analysis, no new phenotypic data were used to find candidate immune exposures; instead, reliance was placed on TCR beta sequences and their occurrence across donors. Along with the roughly 700-subject first cohort, a separate validation cohort of 120 different subjects was used. Donor age, sex, ethnicity and CMV serostatus were compiled alongside the repertoire data. To predict cytomegalovirus infection status, the study brought together high-throughput TCR immunosequencing, statistical association of individual TCRs with disease status, and machine learning. The study aimed to test whether cataloging public T cell receptors could reveal signatures of past pathogen exposure. To study patterns of TCR occurrence, a later analysis re-analyzed previously published TCR beta repertoires from more than 550 donors and added high-resolution HLA genotyping. The T cell repertoires of several hundred subjects were profiled by immunosequencing and related to cytomegalovirus serostatus. About five DR-DQ haplotypes were treated as single units for association and clustering because of strong linkage in the cohort. Of the 398 genotyped donors, over 65% fell in the genetic ancestry cluster associated with self-reported Caucasian donors. An early release that covered approximately 600 HLA-typed donors contained approximately 300 gigabases of sequencing data and around 85 million unique TCR sequences. Among around 400 genotyped donors of the cohort, an average of roughly 230,000 unique TCR beta nucleotide sequences was sequenced per donor, of which about 18% were non-productive. A later genetic analysis took genome-wide SNP genotypes for about 60% of the roughly 670 donors and used that subset as a discovery cohort. HLA typing included class I and class II loci at four-digit resolution. The number of typed donors differed by locus: about 620-630 for A, B, C, DRB1 and DQB1; 522 for DQA1; fewer than 610 for DPA1; and about 450 for DPB1. Every repertoire in the discovery cohort had been generated on one and the same sequencing platform. An earlier analysis of 587 of the donors used high-throughput TCR beta sequencing to judge whether each TCR beta V gene segment behaved as functional or pseudogenic. The paper's findings and limits, for the study overall: A further reported finding was that TCR beta sequences accurately predicted the HLA-A and HLA-B alleles for most subjects in the first cohort. Most CMV-associated TCR beta chains appeared to be HLA-restricted in a later analysis, and the HLA associations seemed to be driven largely by CMV exposure. Compared with equally common non-associated chains, HLA-associated TCR beta chains in a later analysis were more clonally expanded and had lower generation probabilities. Several of the top co-occurrence clusters appeared to be linked to parvovirus B19, influenza, CMV and Epstein-Barr virus, according to a later analysis. The study listed 164 TCR beta chains as associated with cytomegalovirus. The presence/absence analyses assumed that sequencing depth was roughly uniform across donors, and that assumption may not be true. Because counts were too low, roughly 16 rarely observed V segments, including chromosome 9 orphons, were excluded from the earlier analysis of around 640 of the donors. In a later analysis, the rate of TCR association differed among HLA loci, with DRB1 alleles having the most associated TCRs and HLA-C alleles having the fewest. Three of the identified cytomegalovirus-associated TCR beta chains were confirmed in vitro to be specific for cytomegalovirus antigens. At a false discovery rate of 0.05, a later analysis linked roughly 17,000 TCR beta sequences to specific HLA alleles. In an earlier analysis of some 500 of the donors, most TCR beta V segments were observed in productive rearrangements about 87% or about 30% of the time, broadly matching IMGT annotations. In a later genetic analysis, a missense DCLRE1C variant was associated with V-gene and J-gene trimming of TCR beta chains, and the association was replicated in an independent cohort. According to a later genetic analysis, donors in an Asian-associated ancestry cluster had fewer N-insertions in productive TCRs than the roughly 660-donor mean. In this cohort, only TCR beta chains were sequenced, and detectable features were limited by the absence of alpha or paired-chain data. A cluster of highly shared sequence variants was judged likely to be a technical artifact of the sequencing pipeline. For the cohort, immune exposure information was limited to CMV serostatus. Correlated functional status among segregating V segments might reflect linkage disequilibrium, but an unknown experimental factor could not be ruled out. The classifier was reported to diagnose cytomegalovirus status with high specificity and sensitivity in both the original and validation cohorts. Because HLA typing was unavailable for some donors at each locus, only the typed subset was used in association tests. Assigning TCR associations to individual alleles was difficult when HLA alleles, especially DR and DQ, strongly co-occurred. According to the authors, the approach could potentially be generalized to other disease states and immunological phenotypes. Most TCR sequences were seen in very few donors, while some public TCRs were found in many individuals.

The cohort comprised around 700 healthy bone marrow donors. Cohort members were all nominally healthy when sampled, although unrecorded immune exposures were likely present. The donor tested CMV seronegative, placing the donor among the approximately 360 seronegative members of the cohort. A peripheral blood sample was collected from each donor, and TCR beta sequencing was performed on peripheral blood mononuclear cells. The Qiagen DNeasy Blood Extraction Kit was used to extract genomic DNA from the blood cell samples. As concerns this clone: Its antigen remains undetermined. Within one base of it there is no much larger clone, and no base qualities were kept.

Library prep was done by the immunoSEQ multiplex PCR assay. A mixture of 60 forward primers for TCR Vbeta segments and 13 reverse primers for TCR Jbeta segments was used in the multiplex PCR. A multiplex PCR assay on genomic DNA amplified the CDR3 region of rearranged TCR beta genes. The amplified TCR beta libraries were sequenced on the Illumina HiSeq System as 87-base-pair reads. The original methods were these. A later analysis tallied approximately 87 million unique TCR beta chains across the approximately 670 repertoires, and approximately 9.9 million of those chains were shared by two or more donors. To remove PCR and sequencing errors, raw reads were error-corrected and collapsed into unique sequences using a nearest-neighbor algorithm that merged closely related sequences. Alignment of CDR3 sequences to IMGT reference sequences was used to assign V, D and J gene segments. For a sequence to be retained, a match of at least six nucleotides to both a V gene segment and a J gene segment was required. Rearrangements were classified as productive when the CDR3 lacked stop codons and remained in frame with V and J, and all other rearrangements were classified as non-productive. Following IMGT convention, CDR3 was defined as the stretch from the second conserved V-encoded cysteine to the conserved J-encoded phenylalanine. The earlier analysis of 550 to 650 of the donors excluded any sequence lacking an unambiguous match to a single V gene segment. An earlier analysis of fewer than 750 of the donors classified V segments as functional when productive rearrangements were above 56.7% and as segregating when the standard deviation between donors was above 5%. To diagnose cytomegalovirus status from the catalog of TCR beta chain sequences, a statistical classification framework was built. In a later analysis, V and J genes were assigned by comparing TCR nucleotide sequences against IMGT/GENE-DB human TR gene sequences. The TCRdist pipeline was used in a later analysis to assign CDR3 sequences and most-parsimonious VDJ recombination scenarios. In a later analysis, each TCR beta chain was defined by its CDR3 amino acid sequence together with its V-gene family, and reads lacking a unique V-gene family were excluded. A later analysis removed several hundred highly shared, low-generation-probability nucleotide sequences to deal with suspected cross-contamination and a sequencing artifact. In a later analysis, a clonal expansion index for each public chain was calculated from normalized within-repertoire ranks of inferred template counts. Generation probabilities in a later analysis came from a VDJ recombination model fitted to out-of-frame rearrangements, and those results were checked against IGoR. Hypergeometric tests were used in a later analysis to score TCR-TCR, TCR-HLA and TCR-CMV co-occurrence, with a repertoire-size bias correction applied to the TCR pairs. False discovery rates were estimated in a later analysis by permuting HLA or CMV assignments 20 times. In a later analysis, co-occurring TCRs were grouped using DBSCAN, with TCRdist sequence similarity added in when clustering inside HLA-allele-positive subsets. Repertoires with fewer than 30,000 or more than 120,000 public chains, plus five repertoires with anomalous nucleotide sharing, were excluded from co-occurrence clustering. TCRdb took over this immuneACCESS table, retaining in-frame rearrangements with V and J assigned. Such tables are incomplete; in checked studies, under half of the missing clones stem from an unresolved V gene, and the remainder is unexplained. V and J calls and clone size are as listed in that table; D and trimming were resolved from the DNA. A total of tens of thousands of clones appear in this sample, 60% to 80% of them only once. More than 3.5% of the sample goes to the ten largest clones.

This TCR came from a man aged 25-45 years in good health and CMV-seronegative. The sequenced sample was PBMCs.

The nucleotide sequence is TGCGCCAGCAGTAGACTGCCCGACTCCTACAATGAGCAGTTCTTC. Its product reads: CASSRLPDSYNEQFF. The chain joins TRBV5-1 to TRBJ2-1; confidence is insufficient to name the D gene. Taken from the germline V gene, the CDR1 and CDR2 loops are SGHRS and YFSETQ. The CDR3, from cysteine to phenylalanine, totals 15 residues. Only the CDR3 part of the read is kept: 45 bases, read in frame from the first base. V loses 5 bases of germline sequence and J loses 0 bases, and the interval between the two ends is 12 bases.